This entry features one T cell receptor beta chain sequence. Germline-derived CDR1 and CDR2 are SNHLY and FYNNEI. The V gene lost 5 bases and the J gene lost 3 bases, with 14 bases spanning the gap. The CDR3 spans 15 residues. This record comes from a study of response to subunit inactivated influenza vaccine. TCRdb passed the RT-PCR reads through MiXCR, listing each CDR3 protein once. This table has about 190,000 distinct CDR3 sequences, about an eighth appearing once. The source of this sequence is a man aged 45-65 years who received an inactivated influenza vaccine. The chain joins TRBV2 to TRBJ1-5; D possibly corresponds to TRBD1 (5 bases). The sequencing used CD8+ T cells sorted from PBMCs, collected 4 to 6 days after vaccination. The CDR3 sequence: CASSWEQEYNQPQHF. In DNA, the CDR3 is TGTGCCAGCAGTTGGGAACAGGAGTACAATCAGCCCCAGCATTTT.